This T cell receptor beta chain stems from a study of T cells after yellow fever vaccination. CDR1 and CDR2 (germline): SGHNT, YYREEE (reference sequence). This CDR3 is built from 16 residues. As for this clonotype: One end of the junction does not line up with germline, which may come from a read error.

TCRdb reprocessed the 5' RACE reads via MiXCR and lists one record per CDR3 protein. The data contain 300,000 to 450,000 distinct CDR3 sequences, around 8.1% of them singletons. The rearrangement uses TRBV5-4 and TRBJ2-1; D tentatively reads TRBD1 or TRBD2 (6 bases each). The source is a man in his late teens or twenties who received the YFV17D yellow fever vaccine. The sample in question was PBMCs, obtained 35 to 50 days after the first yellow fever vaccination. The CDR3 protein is CASSLGAGAGRNEQFF. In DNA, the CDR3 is TGTGCCAGCAGTTTGGGGGCCGGTGCGGGGCGGAATGAGCAGTTCTTC.